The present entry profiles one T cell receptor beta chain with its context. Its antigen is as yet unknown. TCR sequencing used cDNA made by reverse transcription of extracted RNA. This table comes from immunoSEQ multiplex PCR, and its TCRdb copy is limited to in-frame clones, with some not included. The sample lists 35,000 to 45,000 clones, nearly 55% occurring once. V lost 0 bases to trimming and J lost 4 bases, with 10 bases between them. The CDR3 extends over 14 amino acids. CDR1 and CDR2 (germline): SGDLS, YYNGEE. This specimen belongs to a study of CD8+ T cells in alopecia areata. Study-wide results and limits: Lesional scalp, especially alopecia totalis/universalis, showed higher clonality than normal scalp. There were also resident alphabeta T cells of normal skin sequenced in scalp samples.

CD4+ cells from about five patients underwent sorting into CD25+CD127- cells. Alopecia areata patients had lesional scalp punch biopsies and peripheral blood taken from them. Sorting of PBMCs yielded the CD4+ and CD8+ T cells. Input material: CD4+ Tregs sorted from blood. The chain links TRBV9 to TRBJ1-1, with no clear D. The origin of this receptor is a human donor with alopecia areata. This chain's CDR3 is CASSVDQEGTEAFF. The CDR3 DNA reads TGTGCCAGCAGCGTAGACCAAGAGGGCACTGAAGCTTTCTTT. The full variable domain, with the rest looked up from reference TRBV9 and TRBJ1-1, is DSGVTQTPKHLITATGQRVTLRCSPRSGDLSVYWYQQSLDQGLQFLIQYYNGEERAKGNILERFSAQQFPDLHSELNLSSLELGDSALYFCASSVDQEGTEAFFGQGTRLTVV.